This TCR beta chain derives from a study of blood T cell repertoires in COVID-19. Method: immunoSEQ multiplex PCR; TCRdb's copy keeps in-frame clones and lacks some. In the table there are 120,000 to 150,000 clones, around 90% of which are singletons. V lost 5 bases, J lost 4 bases, and 4 bases stayed unmatched. The V gene's germline CDR1 is SGHTA and CDR2 FQGTGA. This CDR3 has 15 amino acids. This receptor was obtained from a woman in her fifties or sixties with acute or convalescent COVID-19. Material for sequencing was peripheral blood. The V call is TRBV7-3, the J call TRBJ2-1; 11 nucleotides align to TRBD2. This CDR3 reads CASSETSGAYNEQFF. CDR3 coding DNA: TGTGCCAGCAGCGAGACTAGCGGGGCTTACAATGAGCAGTTCTTC.